The clone carrying this T cell receptor beta chain has just a few counts. This CDR3 region has 14 residues. Per the germline V gene, CDR1 is LGHNA and CDR2 is YNFKEQ. Trimming cost V 8 bases and J 7 bases, with 18 bases left between them. A second PCR of 7 to 11 cycles used a sample-barcoded 5' primer and a J-beta primer mix. TCRdb re-called the 5' RACE reads with MiXCR, one entry per CDR3 protein. The sample lists about 1.6 million distinct CDR3 sequences, about 35% occurring once. This record belongs to a study of blood T cells in healthy people across ages. The rearrangement links TRBV4-2 to TRBJ2-1; D possibly corresponds to TRBD2 (7 bases). The source material was blood. The origin of this receptor is a woman aged 25 to 39 in good health. CDR3 in amino acids: CASGGRGSENEQFF. The DNA of the CDR3 is TGTGCCAGCGGGGGGCGGGGGAGTGAAAATGAGCAGTTCTTC.